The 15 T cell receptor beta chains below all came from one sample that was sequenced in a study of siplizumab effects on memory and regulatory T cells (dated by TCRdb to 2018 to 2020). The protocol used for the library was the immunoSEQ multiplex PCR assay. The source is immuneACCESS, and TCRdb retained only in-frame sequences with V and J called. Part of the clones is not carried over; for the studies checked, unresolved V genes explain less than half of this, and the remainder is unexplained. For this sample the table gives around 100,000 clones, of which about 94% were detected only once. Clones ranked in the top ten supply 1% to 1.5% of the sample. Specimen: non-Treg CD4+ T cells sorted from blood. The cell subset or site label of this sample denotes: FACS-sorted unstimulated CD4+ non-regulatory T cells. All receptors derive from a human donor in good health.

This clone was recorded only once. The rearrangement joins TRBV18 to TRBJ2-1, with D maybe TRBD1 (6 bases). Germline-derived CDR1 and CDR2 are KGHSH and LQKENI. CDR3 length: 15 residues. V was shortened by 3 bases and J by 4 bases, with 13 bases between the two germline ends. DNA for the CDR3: TGTGCCAGCTCACCGAGGCAGGGGCAGTACAATGAGCAGTTCTTC. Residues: CASSPRQGQYNEQFF.

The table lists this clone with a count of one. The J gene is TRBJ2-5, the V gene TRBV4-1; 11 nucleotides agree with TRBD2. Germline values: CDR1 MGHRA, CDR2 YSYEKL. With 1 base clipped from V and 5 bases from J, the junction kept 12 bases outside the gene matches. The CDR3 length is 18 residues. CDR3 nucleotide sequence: TGCGCCAGCAGCCAAGTACTAGCGGGAGCGGTAACCTCGGAGACCCAGTACTTC. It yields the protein CASSQVLAGAVTSETQYF.

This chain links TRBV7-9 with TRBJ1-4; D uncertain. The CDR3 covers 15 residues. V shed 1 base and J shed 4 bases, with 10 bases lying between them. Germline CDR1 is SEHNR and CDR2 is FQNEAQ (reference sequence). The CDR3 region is CASSLDVGYNEKLFF. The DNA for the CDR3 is TGTGCCAGCAGCTTAGACGTTGGTTATAATGAAAAACTGTTTTTT. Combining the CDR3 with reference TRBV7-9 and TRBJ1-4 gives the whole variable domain DTGVSQNPRHKITKRGQNVTFRCDPISEHNRLYWYRQTLGQGPEFLTYFQNEAQLEKSRLLSDRFSAERPKGSFSTLEIQRTEQGDSAMYLCASSLDVGYNEKLFFGSGTQLSVL.

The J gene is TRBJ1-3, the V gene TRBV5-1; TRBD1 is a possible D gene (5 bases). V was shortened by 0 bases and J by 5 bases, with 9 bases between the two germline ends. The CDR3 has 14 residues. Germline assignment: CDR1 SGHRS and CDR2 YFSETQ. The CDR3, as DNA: TGCGCCAGCAGCTTGGAGCAGGGACGAAACACCATATATTTT. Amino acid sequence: CASSLEQGRNTIYF.

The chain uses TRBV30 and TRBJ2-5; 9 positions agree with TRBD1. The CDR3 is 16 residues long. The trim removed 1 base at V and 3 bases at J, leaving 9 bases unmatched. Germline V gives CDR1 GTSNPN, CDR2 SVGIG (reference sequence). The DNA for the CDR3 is TGTGCCTGGAGTGGAACCCTCCGGGACAGGGAAGAGACCCAGTACTTC. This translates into CAWSGTLRDREETQYF.

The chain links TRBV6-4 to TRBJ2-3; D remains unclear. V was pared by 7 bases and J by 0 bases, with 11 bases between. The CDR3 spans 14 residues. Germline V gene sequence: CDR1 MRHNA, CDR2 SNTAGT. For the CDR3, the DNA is TGTGCCAGCAAGCAAGGGTGGAGCACAGATACGCAGTATTTT. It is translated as CASKQGWSTDTQYF.

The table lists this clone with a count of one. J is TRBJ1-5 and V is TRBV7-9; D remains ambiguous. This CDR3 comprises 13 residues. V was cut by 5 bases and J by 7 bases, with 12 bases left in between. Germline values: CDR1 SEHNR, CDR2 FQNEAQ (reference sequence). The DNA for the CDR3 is TGTGCCAGCAGCCCCTCCGGGAACCAGCCCCAGCATTTT. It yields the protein CASSPSGNQPQHF.

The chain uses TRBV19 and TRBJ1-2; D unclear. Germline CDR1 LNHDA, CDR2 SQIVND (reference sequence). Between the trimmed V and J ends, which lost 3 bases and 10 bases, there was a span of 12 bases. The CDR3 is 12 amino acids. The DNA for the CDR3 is TGTGCCAGTAGTATTGGGCAGCTCTTCTACACCTTC. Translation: CASSIGQLFYTF.

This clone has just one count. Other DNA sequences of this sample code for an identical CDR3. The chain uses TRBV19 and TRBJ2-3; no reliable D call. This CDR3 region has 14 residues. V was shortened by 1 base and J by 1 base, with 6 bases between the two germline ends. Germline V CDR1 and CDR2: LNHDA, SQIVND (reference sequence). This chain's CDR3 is CASSIGSGTDTQYF. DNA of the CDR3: TGTGCCAGTAGTATAGGCTCAGGCACAGATACGCAGTATTTT. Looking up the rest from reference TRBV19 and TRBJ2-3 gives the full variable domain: DGGITQSPKYLFRKEGQNVTLSCEQNLNHDAMYWYRQDPGQGLRLIYYSQIVNDFQKGDIAEGYSVSREKKESFPLTVTSAQKNPTAFYLCASSIGSGTDTQYFGPGTRLTVL.

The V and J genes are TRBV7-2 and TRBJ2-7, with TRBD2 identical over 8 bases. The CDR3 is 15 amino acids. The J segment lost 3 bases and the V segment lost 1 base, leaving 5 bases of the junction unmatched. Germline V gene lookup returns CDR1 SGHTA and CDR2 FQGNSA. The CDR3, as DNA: TGTGCCAGCAGCTTAGAGGCTAGCGGGTACTACGAGCAGTACTTC. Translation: CASSLEASGYYEQYF.

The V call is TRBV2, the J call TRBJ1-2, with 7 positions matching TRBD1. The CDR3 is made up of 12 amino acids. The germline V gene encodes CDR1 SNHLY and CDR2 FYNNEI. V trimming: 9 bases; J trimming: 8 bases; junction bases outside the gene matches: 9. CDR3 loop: CARSRGEDGYTF. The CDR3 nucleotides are TGTGCCAGGAGCAGGGGGGAGGACGGCTACACCTTC.

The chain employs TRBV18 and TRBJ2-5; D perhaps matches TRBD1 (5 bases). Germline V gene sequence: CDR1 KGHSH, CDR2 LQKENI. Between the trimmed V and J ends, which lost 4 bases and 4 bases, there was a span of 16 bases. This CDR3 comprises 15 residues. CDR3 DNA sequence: TGTGCCAGCTCACTACAAGTCGCAGGGCCAGAGACCCAGTACTTC. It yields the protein CASSLQVAGPETQYF. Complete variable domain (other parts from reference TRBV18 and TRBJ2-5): NAGVMQNPRHLVRRRGQEARLRCSPMKGHSHVYWYRQLPEEGLKFMVYLQKENIIDESGMPKERFSAEFPKEGPSILRIQQVVRGDSAAYFCASSLQVAGPETQYFGPGTRLLVL.

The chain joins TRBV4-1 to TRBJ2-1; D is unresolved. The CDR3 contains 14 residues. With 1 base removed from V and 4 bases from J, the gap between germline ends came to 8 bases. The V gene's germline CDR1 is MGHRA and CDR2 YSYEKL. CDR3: CASSQASTYNEQFF. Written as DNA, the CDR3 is TGCGCCAGCAGCCAAGCTTCCACTTACAATGAGCAGTTCTTC.

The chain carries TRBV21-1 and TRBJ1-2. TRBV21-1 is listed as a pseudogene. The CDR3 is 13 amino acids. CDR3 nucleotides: TGTGCCCTGCACCCGGCCCTTAACTATGGCTACACCTTC. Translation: CALHPALNYGYTF.

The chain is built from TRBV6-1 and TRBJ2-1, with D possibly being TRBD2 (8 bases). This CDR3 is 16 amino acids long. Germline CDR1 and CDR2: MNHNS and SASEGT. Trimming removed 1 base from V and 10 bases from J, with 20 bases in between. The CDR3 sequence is CASSEEGYGRGQEQFF. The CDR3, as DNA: TGTGCCAGCAGTGAAGAAGGTTACGGGAGGGGGCAAGAGCAGTTCTTC.